This T cell receptor (beta chain) came from a study of blood T cell repertoires in COVID-19. Produced via immunoSEQ multiplex PCR; TCRdb's table is partial and in-frame only. The sample gives nearly 90,000 clones, roughly 87% of which show up once; roughly 6.3% is in the top ten. The ends lost 0 bases at V and 6 bases at J; junction bases unmatched: 11. Germline V gene data show CDR1 as SGHDN and CDR2 as FVKESK. The CDR3 is 18 residues long. The sample was peripheral blood. The receptor was derived from a man aged 18 to 29 with COVID-19, enrolled during active disease. V gene TRBV14 combines with J gene TRBJ1-6, with 7 bases fitting TRBD1. The CDR3 loop reads CASSQERRWSGGNSPLHF. CDR3 nucleotides: TGTGCCAGCAGCCAAGAGCGCCGTTGGTCAGGGGGTAATTCACCCCTCCACTTT.